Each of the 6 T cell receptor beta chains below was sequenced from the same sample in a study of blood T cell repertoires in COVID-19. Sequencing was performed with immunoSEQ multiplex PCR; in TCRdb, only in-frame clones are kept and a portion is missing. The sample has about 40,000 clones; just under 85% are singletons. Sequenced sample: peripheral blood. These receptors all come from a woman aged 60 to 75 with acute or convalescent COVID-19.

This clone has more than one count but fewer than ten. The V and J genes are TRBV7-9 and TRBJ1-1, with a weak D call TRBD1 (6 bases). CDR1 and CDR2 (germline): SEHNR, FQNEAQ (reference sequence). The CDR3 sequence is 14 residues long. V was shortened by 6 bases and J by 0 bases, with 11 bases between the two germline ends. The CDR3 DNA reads TGTGCCAGCAGGATGGACAGAATGAACACTGAAGCTTTCTTT. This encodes CASRMDRMNTEAFF.

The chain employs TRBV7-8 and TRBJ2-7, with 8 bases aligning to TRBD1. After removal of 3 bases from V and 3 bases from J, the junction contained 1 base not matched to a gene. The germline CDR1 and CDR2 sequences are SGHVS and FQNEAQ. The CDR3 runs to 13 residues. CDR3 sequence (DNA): TGTGCCAGCAGCTTCACAGGGGGCTACGAGCAGTACTTC. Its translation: CASSFTGGYEQYF.

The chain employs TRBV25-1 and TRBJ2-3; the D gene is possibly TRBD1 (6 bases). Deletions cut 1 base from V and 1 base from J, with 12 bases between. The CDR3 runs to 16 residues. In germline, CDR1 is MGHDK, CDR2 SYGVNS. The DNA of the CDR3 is TGTGCCAGCAGTGAATCTGGGGCAGGGGGCACAGATACGCAGTATTTT. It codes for CASSESGAGGTDTQYF.

Here the CDR3 DNA reads TGTGCCAGCAGTGCCCCAGGGTACTATGGCTACACCTTC. It encodes CASSAPGYYGYTF. The J gene is TRBJ1-2, the V gene TRBV12-3 or TRBV12-4, with D possibly TRBD1 on 5 matching bases. This CDR3 contains 13 residues. Between the trimmed V and J ends, which lost 5 bases and 3 bases, there was a span of 10 bases.

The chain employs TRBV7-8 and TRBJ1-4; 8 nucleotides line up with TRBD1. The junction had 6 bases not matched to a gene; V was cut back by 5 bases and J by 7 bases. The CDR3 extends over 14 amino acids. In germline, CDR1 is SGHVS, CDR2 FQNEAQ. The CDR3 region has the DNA TGTGCCAGCAGCATGGACAGGGAAGCTGAAAAACTGTTTTTT. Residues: CASSMDREAEKLFF.

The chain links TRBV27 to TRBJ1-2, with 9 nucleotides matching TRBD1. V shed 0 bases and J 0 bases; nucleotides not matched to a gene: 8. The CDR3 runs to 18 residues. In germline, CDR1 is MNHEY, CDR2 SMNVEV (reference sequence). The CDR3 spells CASSLSPGQGSPNYGYTF. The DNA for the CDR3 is TGTGCCAGCAGTTTATCTCCGGGACAGGGAAGTCCTAACTATGGCTACACCTTC.